The rows below give T cell receptor beta chains drawn from one sample of a study of cytomegalovirus exposure and HLA in healthy donors. Sequencing was performed with immunoSEQ multiplex PCR; in TCRdb, only in-frame clones are kept and a portion is missing. The sample has roughly 82,000 clones; 85% to 95% are singletons. Sequencing was performed on PBMCs. These receptors were taken from a man younger than 35 in good health and CMV-seronegative. The CDR3 runs from the conserved cysteine through the conserved F or W. The D gene is left open where the match is weak. Size is stated for part of the rows, as once, few or many counts, or as a class when the clone is expanded.

NA	NA	TRBV10-3	TRBJ1-1	CAISEGGAGKAFF	TGTGCCATCAGTGAGGGGGGGGCAGGGAAAGCTTTCTTT
NA	NA	TRBV10-1	TRBJ1-3	CASSPGVSGNTIYF	TGCGCCAGCAGCCCGGGGGTCTCTGGAAACACCATATATTTT
NA	NA	TRBV6-5	TRBJ1-2	CASRESGEGDYGYTF	TGTGCCAGCAGAGAATCAGGGGAGGGGGACTATGGCTACACCTTC
NA	TRBD2	TRBV7-2	TRBJ2-3	CASSFRLAGGTDTQYF	TGTGCCAGCAGCTTCCGACTAGCGGGGGGCACAGATACGCAGTATTTT
NA	NA	TRBV6-5	TRBJ1-2	CASTNGEYGYTF	TGTGCCAGCACCAATGGGGAGTATGGCTACACCTTC
NA	NA	TRBV30	TRBJ2-1	CAWSGGQFSYNEQFF	TGTGCCTGGAGTGGGGGGCAGTTCTCCTACAATGAGCAGTTCTTC
NA	TRBD2	TRBV29-1	TRBJ2-3	CSVDRTSGSRRTDTQYF	TGCAGCGTTGATAGGACTAGCGGGAGCAGGCGGACAGATACGCAGTATTTT
NA	NA	TRBV18	TRBJ1-3	CASSPDRTSGNTIYF	TGTGCCAGCTCACCAGACAGGACCTCTGGAAACACCATATATTTT
NA	NA	TRBV2	TRBJ1-5	CASSLPGAVGNQPQHF	TGTGCCAGCAGTTTACCAGGGGCCGTGGGCAATCAGCCCCAGCATTTT
few	NA	TRBV19	TRBJ1-2	CASSIGPAGSGYTF	TGTGCCAGTAGTATAGGGCCCGCTGGGAGTGGCTACACCTTC
NA	TRBD1	TRBV7-2	TRBJ1-5	CASSRTGYGNQPQHF	TGTGCCAGCAGTCGGACAGGGTATGGCAATCAGCCCCAGCATTTT
NA	NA	TRBV28	TRBJ2-3	CASRRAQFTDTQYF	TGTGCCAGCAGGAGGGCGCAATTCACAGATACGCAGTATTTT
once	NA	TRBV5-1	TRBJ1-1	CASSLPPTGNTEAFF	TGCGCCAGCAGCCTCCCACCGACAGGGAACACTGAAGCTTTCTTT
once	NA	TRBV21-1	TRBJ1-2	CASSTHDRGRQDGYTF	TGTGCCAGCAGCACCCATGACAGGGGGCGGCAAGATGGCTACACCTTC
NA	TRBD2	TRBV10-3	TRBJ2-1	CAISRTGGQGNEQFF	TGTGCCATCAGCCGAACGGGGGGGCAGGGCAATGAGCAGTTCTTC
few	NA	TRBV5-4	TRBJ2-7	CASSFRGGSYEQYF	TGTGCCAGCAGCTTCAGGGGTGGTTCCTACGAGCAGTACTTC
NA	TRBD2	TRBV5-1	TRBJ2-1	CASKQGLAYNEQFF	TGCGCCAGCAAACAGGGACTAGCTTACAATGAGCAGTTCTTC
NA	TRBD2	TRBV4-2	TRBJ2-3	CASSQGLAGGSDTQYF	TGTGCCAGCAGCCAAGGCCTAGCGGGGGGATCAGATACGCAGTATTTT
NA	NA	TRBV5-6	TRBJ1-1	CASSLGPGAFF	TGTGCCAGCAGCTTGGGGCCGGGAGCTTTCTTT
NA	NA	TRBV7-7	TRBJ2-2	CASSPPGLATGAGELFF	TGTGCTAGCAGCCCCCCCGGACTGGCCACGGGGGCCGGGGAGCTGTTTTTT
NA	NA	TRBV5-4	TRBJ1-4	CASSIASGLTNEKLFF	TGTGCCAGCAGCATCGCCTCAGGATTAACAAATGAAAAACTGTTTTTT
NA	NA	TRBV6-5	TRBJ1-2	CASRWGTSGYTF	TGTGCCAGCCGCTGGGGGACTTCTGGCTACACCTTC
NA	NA	TRBV18	TRBJ1-3	CASSPAVGFTGPSGNTIYF	TGTGCCAGCTCACCAGCGGTCGGGTTTACAGGGCCCTCTGGAAACACCATATATTTT
NA	NA	TRBV13	TRBJ1-2	CASKRREGYGYTF	TGTGCCAGCAAGCGTAGGGAGGGCTATGGCTACACCTTC
NA	TRBD2	TRBV10-3	TRBJ2-1	CAIGGGTSGRPPRGEQFF	TGTGCCATCGGGGGCGGGACTAGCGGGAGGCCACCGCGGGGTGAGCAGTTCTTC
once	NA	TRBV12-5	TRBJ2-3	CASGSGPEGNTQYF	TGTGCTAGTGGTAGCGGGCCCGAGGGGAATACGCAGTATTTT
NA	NA	TRBV7-9	TRBJ1-5	CASSKGLTQPQHF	TGTGCCAGCAGCAAGGGGTTGACTCAGCCCCAGCATTTT
NA	TRBD1	TRBV7-3	TRBJ2-1	CASSEGAAIYNEQFF	TGTGCCAGCAGCGAGGGGGCGGCTATATACAATGAGCAGTTCTTC
once	NA	TRBV30	TRBJ2-3	CAWRGGLWVSTDTQYF	TGTGCCTGGAGGGGGGGATTATGGGTGAGCACAGATACGCAGTATTTT
NA	TRBD1	TRBV2	TRBJ1-1	CASSDRTGVTEAFF	TGTGCCAGCAGTGACCGGACAGGGGTCACTGAAGCTTTCTTT
NA	NA	TRBV4-1	TRBJ2-1	CASSQGRARKNEQFF	TGCGCCAGCAGCCAGGGCAGGGCTAGGAAAAATGAGCAGTTCTTC
NA	NA	TRBV28	TRBJ1-2	CASSPLTAANYGYTF	TGTGCCAGCAGTCCCTTGACAGCAGCTAACTATGGCTACACCTTC
NA	TRBD2	TRBV6-5	TRBJ2-2	CASRPGLAGIGELFF	TGTGCCAGCAGGCCGGGACTAGCGGGAATCGGGGAGCTGTTTTTT
once	TRBD2	TRBV6-1	TRBJ2-7	CASSAGGGRLIEQYF	TGTGCCAGCAGTGCGGGCGGCGGGAGGCTAATCGAGCAGTACTTC
NA	TRBD1	TRBV5-4	TRBJ2-7	CASSRQGSPREQYF	TGTGCCAGCAGCCGACAGGGTAGCCCCCGCGAGCAGTACTTC
NA	TRBD1	TRBV6-5	TRBJ1-1	CASSRTGGTEAFF	TGTGCCAGCAGTAGGACAGGGGGCACTGAAGCTTTCTTT
NA	TRBD1	TRBV7-3	TRBJ2-1	CASSSGQGAEQFF	TGTGCCAGCAGCTCGGGACAGGGGGCTGAGCAGTTCTTC